This entry describes one T cell receptor (beta chain). Its antigen is still unknown. Here immunoSEQ multiplex PCR was the method, and the copy in TCRdb shows in-frame clones only, minus some. Here the sample spans approximately 99,000 clones, roughly nine tenths being singletons. Trimming took off 5 bases at V and 6 bases at J, with 14 bases between the two ends. This CDR3 comprises 15 residues. In germline, CDR1 is MNHNY, CDR2 SVGAGI (reference sequence). The source of the sample is a study of OX40 agonist ivuxolimab in advanced cancers. As for the study in general: An agonistic human IgG2 monoclonal antibody against OX40 (CD134) was given. Patients received ivuxolimab, an intravenous treatment, every 2 weeks at 0.01 to 10 mg/kg. General study findings and limits: Relative to CD4+ cells, CD8+ T cells on average had more expanded clones.

Autoimmune disease history or systemic immunosuppression was exclusionary. The receptor was isolated from an adult with an advanced solid tumor such as melanoma, head and neck, liver or kidney cancer. This sample comprised CD4+ or CD8+ T cells sorted from blood, obtained in a trial of the OX40 agonist ivuxolimab. The chain has TRBV6-6 and TRBJ1-6, with D maybe TRBD1 (6 bases). CDR3 region: CASSLRGTGNSPLHF. DNA for the CDR3: TGTGCCAGCAGTCTCAGGGGAACGGGTAATTCACCCCTCCACTTT.